What follows are 15 T cell receptor beta chains derived from one specimen sequenced in a study of neoadjuvant anti-PD-1 for oral cavity cancer. TCRdb's copy holds only in-frame clones and misses some; the assay was immunoSEQ multiplex PCR. The sample comprises approximately 37,000 clones, around 40% of which are singletons, and roughly 16% rests with the top ten. Time point given: after neoadjuvant nivolumab, at surgical resection. Sequenced here: tumor tissue, sampled after nivolumab (anti-PD-1) treatment. The receptor source for this set is a person aged 35-79 years with oral cavity squamous cell carcinoma.

The chain has TRBV5-8 and TRBJ1-5; D is possibly TRBD1 (6 bases). There are 17 residues in the CDR3. Trimming cost V 1 base and J 0 bases, with 14 bases left between them. Germline V gene lookup returns CDR1 SGHTS and CDR2 YDEGEE. The CDR3 nucleotides are TGTGCCAGCAGCTTGAGAGGGGGAGGCTATAGCAATCAGCCCCAGCATTTT. It is translated as CASSLRGGGYSNQPQHF.

The chain carries TRBV6-5 and TRBJ2-7; possibly TRBD2 for D (7 bases). Trimming cost V 7 bases and J 6 bases, with 19 bases left between them. This CDR3 is built from 14 residues. Germline CDR1 is MNHEY and CDR2 is SVGAGI. The chain's CDR3 is CASTQQGGFGEQYF. The CDR3 DNA follows: TGTGCCAGCACCCAACAGGGAGGGTTCGGCGAGCAGTACTTC.

This clone has a count of ten or more. This chain connects TRBV10-3 to TRBJ2-1; the D call may be TRBD1 or TRBD2 (5 bases each). The CDR3 is 13 residues long. Germline lookup yields CDR1 ENHRY and CDR2 SYGVKD. Trimming removed 6 bases at V and 12 bases at J, with 18 bases between. This CDR3 is CAISETGGDGQFF. CDR3 in DNA: TGTGCCATCAGCGAGACTGGGGGAGATGGGCAGTTCTTC.

The rearrangement uses TRBV4-1 and TRBJ2-1; 10 bases align to TRBD2. CDR3 length equals 15 residues. Unmatched junction bases numbered 1, after V lost 4 bases and J lost 1 base. CDR1 is MGHRA, CDR2 YSYEKL, per germline. The CDR3 region is CASSPSGGSYNEQFF. The CDR3 nucleotides are TGCGCCAGCAGCCCTAGCGGGGGTTCCTACAATGAGCAGTTCTTC.

A few counts support this clone. This chain joins TRBV5-1 and TRBJ1-2; tentative D call: TRBD1 (6 bases). The germline V gene has CDR1 SGHRS and CDR2 YFSETQ. V lost 4 bases and J 3 bases, leaving 13 bases between the germline ends. The CDR3 runs to 14 residues. The CDR3 nucleotides read TGCGCCAGCAGCACACAGGGTCAGGACTATGGCTACACCTTC. Residues: CASSTQGQDYGYTF.

This clone was seen only a few times. V usage is TRBV6-4 and J usage is TRBJ2-1; D remains ambiguous. The germline CDR1 and CDR2 sequences are MRHNA and SNTAGT. V was cut by 3 bases and J by 8 bases, with 11 bases left in between. The CDR3 totals 13 residues. The CDR3 nucleotides read TGTGCCAGCAGTGATCGCGAGCTCGATGAGCAGTTCTTC. This sequence encodes CASSDRELDEQFF.

This clone was detected a few times. V and J are TRBV29-1 and TRBJ2-7; TRBD1 matches at 9 bases. In germline, CDR1 is SQVTM, CDR2 ANQGSEA. V shed 6 bases and J 1 base; nucleotides not matched to a gene: 7. The CDR3 is made up of 14 amino acids. The CDR3 reads CSVGGTGFSYEQYF. CDR3 nucleotides: TGCAGCGTAGGGGGGACAGGGTTTTCCTACGAGCAGTACTTC.

The V and J genes are TRBV18 and TRBJ1-1, with D maybe TRBD1 (5 bases). This CDR3 is built from 14 residues. V lost 3 bases to trimming and J lost 4 bases, with 12 bases between them. Germline lookup yields CDR1 KGHSH and CDR2 LQKENI. The CDR3 nucleotides read TGTGCCAGCTCACCCGACGGGGGGATCACTGAAGCTTTCTTT. This encodes CASSPDGGITEAFF. The whole variable domain, filled in from reference TRBV18 and TRBJ1-1, reads NAGVMQNPRHLVRRRGQEARLRCSPMKGHSHVYWYRQLPEEGLKFMVYLQKENIIDESGMPKERFSAEFPKEGPSILRIQQVVRGDSAAYFCASSPDGGITEAFFGQGTRLTVV.

The rearrangement uses TRBV29-1 and TRBJ2-7; TRBD1 matches 7 bases. The CDR3 contains 12 residues. CDR1 and CDR2 from the germline V gene are SQVTM and ANQGSEA. V shed 7 bases, J shed 2 bases, and the junction held 5 bases outside the gene matches. CDR3 nucleotide sequence: TGCAGCGCCAACGGACAGGCCTACGAGCAGTACTTC. As protein: CSANGQAYEQYF.

The genes are TRBV7-8 and TRBJ1-1; D is uncertain. V was pared by 3 bases and J by 4 bases, with 12 bases between. CDR3 length equals 14 residues. Germline V gives CDR1 SGHVS, CDR2 FQNEAQ. CDR3 nucleotide sequence: TGTGCCAGCAGCTTTATGGAAGGAGGCACTGAAGCTTTCTTT. As protein: CASSFMEGGTEAFF.

The rearrangement joins TRBV12-5 to TRBJ2-1; no reliable D call. The CDR3 has 18 amino acids. The ends were cut back, 0 bases at V and 3 bases at J, with 18 bases in the middle. Germline V gives CDR1 LGHNT, CDR2 FRNRAP. The CDR3 protein is CASGLVRTNGGGYNEQFF. In DNA form, the CDR3 reads TGTGCTAGTGGTTTGGTCCGTACGAACGGTGGTGGCTACAATGAGCAGTTCTTC.

The rearrangement links TRBV20-1 to TRBJ1-2; tentatively, D is TRBD1 (5 bases). The CDR3 is 11 amino acids. Germline V gene sequence: CDR1 DFQATT, CDR2 SNEGSKA (reference sequence). The V end lost 3 bases, the J end lost 8 bases, and 10 bases lay between the germline ends. The chain's CDR3 is CSARAGSGYTF. The DNA for the CDR3 is TGCAGTGCTAGGGCAGGGAGCGGCTACACCTTC.

The chain has TRBV27 and TRBJ2-7, with D unclear. Germline CDR1 MNHEY, CDR2 SMNVEV (reference sequence). The CDR3 sequence is 14 residues long. V lost 9 bases to trimming and J lost 0 bases, with 15 bases between them. The chain's CDR3 is CASRIFPGSYEQYF. CDR3 coding DNA: TGTGCCAGTCGAATCTTCCCGGGCTCCTACGAGCAGTACTTC.

The J gene is TRBJ2-7, the V gene TRBV20-1; tentatively, D is TRBD2 (5 bases). CDR3 size: 11 residues. V shed 3 bases and J shed 4 bases, with 7 bases lying between them. CDR1 is DFQATT and CDR2 is SNEGSKA in the germline V gene (reference sequence). CDR3 sequence: CSASQRYEQYF. The CDR3 DNA follows: TGCAGTGCTAGTCAGCGGTACGAGCAGTACTTC.

This clone was seen a handful of times. The rearrangement links TRBV28 to TRBJ1-1; TRBD1 matches 7 bases. V lost 5 bases to trimming and J lost 5 bases; unmatched junction nucleotides: 8. The CDR3 is made up of 14 amino acids. Germline lookup yields CDR1 MDHEN and CDR2 SYDVKM. CDR3 protein: CASSPTGVGTEAFF. DNA of the CDR3: TGTGCCAGCAGTCCAACAGGGGTAGGGACTGAAGCTTTCTTT.